Listed below are T cell receptor beta chains from one sample, sequenced in a study of PD-1 blockade in classical Hodgkin lymphoma. Produced via immunoSEQ multiplex PCR; TCRdb's table is partial and in-frame only. This table holds around 19,000 clones, nearly 80% found once. This material consisted of peripheral blood mononuclear cells (PBMCs), taken before the fourth cycle of nivolumab. The origin of the receptors is a human donor with classical Hodgkin lymphoma. Both conserved end residues are part of each CDR3. Each record gives: CDR3 length, V gene, J gene, CDR3 protein.

16,TRBV5-1,TRBJ2-3,CASSLVGQGGTDTQYF
13,TRBV7-8,TRBJ1-2,CASSLGGVAGYTF
15,TRBV9,TRBJ2-7,CASSPDPRGSYEQYF
15,TRBV7-3,TRBJ2-1,CASSSMDRGQGEQFF
15,TRBV19,TRBJ1-1,CASSLDRELNTEAFF
13,TRBV29-1,TRBJ2-5,CSVALTPQETQYF
12,TRBV18,TRBJ1-5,CASSPNNQPQHF
14,TRBV9,TRBJ2-3,CASSPRTGTDTQYF
14,TRBV2,TRBJ1-4,CASSERRINEKLFF
14,TRBV10-3,TRBJ1-5,CAISGREGMKPQHF
13,TRBV7-2,TRBJ2-5,CASSRTGGETQYF
13,TRBV5-1,TRBJ2-5,CASSLAQSRAQYF
13,TRBV2,TRBJ2-7,CASSEGGSYEQYF
15,TRBV5-4,TRBJ1-4,CASSLAGGQNEKLFF
14,TRBV5-1,TRBJ1-1,CASSPQGTSTEAFF
13,TRBV7-9,TRBJ2-7,CASSFHSSYEQYF
14,TRBV11-1,TRBJ2-7,CASSLGGDSSGQYF
17,TRBV5-1,TRBJ2-3,CASSLGTSGTSTDTQYF
13,TRBV2,TRBJ2-7,CASTAGFSYEQYF
15,TRBV29-1,TRBJ1-2,CSVEGNSDPNYGYTF
12,TRBV6-5,TRBJ1-1,CASSSDRSQAFF
13,TRBV5-6,TRBJ1-2,CASSRTGEHGYTF
14,TRBV9,.,CASSVSQNPYEQYF
15,TRBV9,TRBJ2-7,CASGQEGQGAYEQYF
14,TRBV27,TRBJ2-3,CASRTAGTTDTQYF
13,TRBV15,TRBJ1-2,CATRRQGSYGYTF
14,TRBV5-4,TRBJ2-3,CASRPDRGVNTQYF
14,TRBV15,TRBJ2-1,CATSEGTGSNEQFF
11,TRBV7-9,TRBJ2-7,CAGDRGYEQYF
18,TRBV27,TRBJ2-5,CASSLSDPRIFGWETQYF
13,TRBV25-1,TRBJ1-3,CASSGIAGNTIYF
14,TRBV29-1,TRBJ2-7,CSVAVGTGLYEQYF
17,TRBV27,TRBJ2-7,CASSPFLGTGGAYEQYF
14,TRBV7-9,TRBJ2-7,CASSLGTLTYEQYF
15,TRBV2,TRBJ2-5,CARSSGGQGTETQYF